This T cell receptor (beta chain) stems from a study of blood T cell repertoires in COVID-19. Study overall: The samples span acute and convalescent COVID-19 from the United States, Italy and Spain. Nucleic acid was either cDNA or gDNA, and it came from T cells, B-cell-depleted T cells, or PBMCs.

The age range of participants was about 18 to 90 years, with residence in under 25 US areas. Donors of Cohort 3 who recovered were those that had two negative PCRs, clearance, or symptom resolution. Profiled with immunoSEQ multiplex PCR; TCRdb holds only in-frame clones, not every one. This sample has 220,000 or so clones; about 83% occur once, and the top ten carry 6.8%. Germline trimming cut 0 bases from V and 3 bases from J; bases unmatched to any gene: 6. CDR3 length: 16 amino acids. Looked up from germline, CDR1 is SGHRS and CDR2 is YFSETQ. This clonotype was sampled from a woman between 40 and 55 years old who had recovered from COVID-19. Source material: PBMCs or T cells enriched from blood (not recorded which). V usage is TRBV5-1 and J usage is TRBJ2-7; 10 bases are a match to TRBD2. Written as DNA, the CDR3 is TGCGCCAGCAGCTTGGCCCTAGCGGGAGTTGTCTACGAGCAGTACTTC. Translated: CASSLALAGVVYEQYF.